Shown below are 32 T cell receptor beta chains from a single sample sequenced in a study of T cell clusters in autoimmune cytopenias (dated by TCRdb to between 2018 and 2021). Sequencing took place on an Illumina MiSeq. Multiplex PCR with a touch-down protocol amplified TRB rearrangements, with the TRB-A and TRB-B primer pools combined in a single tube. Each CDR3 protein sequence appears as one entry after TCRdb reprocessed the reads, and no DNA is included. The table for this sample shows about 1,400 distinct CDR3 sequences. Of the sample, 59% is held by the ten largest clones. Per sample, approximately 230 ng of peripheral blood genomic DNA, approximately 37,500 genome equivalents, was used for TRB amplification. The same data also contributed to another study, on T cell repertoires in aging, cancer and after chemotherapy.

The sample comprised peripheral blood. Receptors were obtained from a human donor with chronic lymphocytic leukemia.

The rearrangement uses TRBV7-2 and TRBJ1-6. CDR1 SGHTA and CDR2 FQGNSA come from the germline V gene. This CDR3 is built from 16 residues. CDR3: CASSPEGISYNSPLHF.

This CDR3 reads CASTLLSLVSNQPQHF. This chain connects TRBV6-2 or TRBV6-3 to TRBJ1-5. Germline V lookup: CDR1 MNHEY, CDR2 SVGEGT. The CDR3 loop spans 16 amino acids.

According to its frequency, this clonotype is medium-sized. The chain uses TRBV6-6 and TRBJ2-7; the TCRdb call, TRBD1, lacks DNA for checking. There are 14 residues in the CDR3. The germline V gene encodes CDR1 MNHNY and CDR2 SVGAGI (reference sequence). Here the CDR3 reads CASTLGPPTYEQYF.

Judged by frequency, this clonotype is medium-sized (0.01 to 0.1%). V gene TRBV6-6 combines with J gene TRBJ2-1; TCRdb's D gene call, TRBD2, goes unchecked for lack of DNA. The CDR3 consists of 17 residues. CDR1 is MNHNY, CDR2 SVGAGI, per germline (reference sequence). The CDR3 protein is CASSPNVGLAGANEQFF.

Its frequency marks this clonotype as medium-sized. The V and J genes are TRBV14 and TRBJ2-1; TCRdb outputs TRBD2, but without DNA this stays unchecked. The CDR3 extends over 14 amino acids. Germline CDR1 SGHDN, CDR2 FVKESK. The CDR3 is CASSALAGVTEQFF.

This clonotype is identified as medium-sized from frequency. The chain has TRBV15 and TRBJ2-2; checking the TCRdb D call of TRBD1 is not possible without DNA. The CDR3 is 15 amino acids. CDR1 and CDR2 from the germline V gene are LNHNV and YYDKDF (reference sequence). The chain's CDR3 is CATSRDDRNTGELFF.

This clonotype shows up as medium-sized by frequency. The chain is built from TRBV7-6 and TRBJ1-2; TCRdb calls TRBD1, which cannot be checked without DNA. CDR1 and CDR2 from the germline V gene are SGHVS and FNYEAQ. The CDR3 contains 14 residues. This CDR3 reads CASSLGQGEYGYTF. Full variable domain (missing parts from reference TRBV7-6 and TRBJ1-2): GAGVSQSPRYKVTKRGQDVALRCDPISGHVSLYWYRQALGQGPEFLTYFNYEAQQDKSGLPNDRFSAERPEGSISTLTIQRTEQRDSAMYRCASSLGQGEYGYTFGSGTRLTVV.

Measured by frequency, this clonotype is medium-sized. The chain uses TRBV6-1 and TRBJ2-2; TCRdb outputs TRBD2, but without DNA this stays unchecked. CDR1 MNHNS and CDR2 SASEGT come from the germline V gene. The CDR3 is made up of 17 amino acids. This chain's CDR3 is CASSEGRLAGSTGELFF.

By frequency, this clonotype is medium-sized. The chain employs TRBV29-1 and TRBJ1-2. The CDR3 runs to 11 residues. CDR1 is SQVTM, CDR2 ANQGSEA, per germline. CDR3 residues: CSASARYGYTF.

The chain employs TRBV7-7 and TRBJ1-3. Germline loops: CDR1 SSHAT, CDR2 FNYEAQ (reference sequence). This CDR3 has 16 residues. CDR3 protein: CASSLGEGLSGNTIYF.

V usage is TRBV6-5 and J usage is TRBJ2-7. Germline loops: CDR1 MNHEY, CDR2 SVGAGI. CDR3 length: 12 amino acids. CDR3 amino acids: CASSLTGYEQYF.

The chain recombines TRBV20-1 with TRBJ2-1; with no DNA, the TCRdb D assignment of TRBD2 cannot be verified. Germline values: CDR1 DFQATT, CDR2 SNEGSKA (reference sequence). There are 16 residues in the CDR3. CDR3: CSAVESGSGRYNEQFF.

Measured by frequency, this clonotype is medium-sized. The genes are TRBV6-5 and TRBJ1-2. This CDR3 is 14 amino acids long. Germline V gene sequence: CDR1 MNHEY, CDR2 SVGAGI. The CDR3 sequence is CASSFQKANYGYTF.

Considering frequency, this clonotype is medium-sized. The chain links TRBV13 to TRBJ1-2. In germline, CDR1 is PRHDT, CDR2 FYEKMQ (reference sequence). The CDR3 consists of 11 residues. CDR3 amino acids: CASSLGYGYTF.

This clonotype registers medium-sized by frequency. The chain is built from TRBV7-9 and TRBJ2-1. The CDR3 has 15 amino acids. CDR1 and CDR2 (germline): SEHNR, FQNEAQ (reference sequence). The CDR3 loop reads CASSLSATRANEQFF.

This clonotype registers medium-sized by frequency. The CDR3 reads CAWRRRGGETQYF. V gene TRBV30 combines with J gene TRBJ2-5; TCRdb outputs TRBD1, but without DNA this stays unchecked. The CDR3 spans 13 residues. CDR1 is GTSNPN, CDR2 SVGIG, per germline (reference sequence).

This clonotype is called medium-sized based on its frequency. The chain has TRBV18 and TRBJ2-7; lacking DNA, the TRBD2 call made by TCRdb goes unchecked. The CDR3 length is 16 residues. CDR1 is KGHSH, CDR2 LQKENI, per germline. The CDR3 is CASSPPLAGVSYEQYF.

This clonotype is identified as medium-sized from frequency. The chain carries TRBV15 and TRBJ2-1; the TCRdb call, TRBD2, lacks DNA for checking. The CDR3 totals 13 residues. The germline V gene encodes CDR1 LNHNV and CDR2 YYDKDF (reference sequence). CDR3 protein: CATSRITRDEQFF.

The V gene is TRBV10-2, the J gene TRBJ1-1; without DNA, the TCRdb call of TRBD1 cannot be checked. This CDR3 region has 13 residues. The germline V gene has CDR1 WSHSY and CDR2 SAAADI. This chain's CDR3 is CASKRQLNTEAFF.

The CDR3 region is CASSLANYGGHNEQFF. V and J are TRBV11-2 and TRBJ2-1. The V gene's germline CDR1 is SGHAT and CDR2 FQNNGV. This CDR3 is 16 amino acids long.

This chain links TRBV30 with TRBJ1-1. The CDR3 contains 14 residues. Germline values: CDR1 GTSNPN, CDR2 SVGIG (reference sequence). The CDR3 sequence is CAWSVGRARTEAFF.

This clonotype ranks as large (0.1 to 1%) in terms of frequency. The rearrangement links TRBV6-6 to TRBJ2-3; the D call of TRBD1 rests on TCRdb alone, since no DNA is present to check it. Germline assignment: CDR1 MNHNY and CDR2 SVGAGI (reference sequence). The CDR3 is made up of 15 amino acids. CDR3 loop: CATTQGTLLTDTQYF.

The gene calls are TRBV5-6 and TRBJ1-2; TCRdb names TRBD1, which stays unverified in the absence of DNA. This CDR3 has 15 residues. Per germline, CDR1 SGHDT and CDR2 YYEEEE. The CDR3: CASTLEGPGGYGYTF. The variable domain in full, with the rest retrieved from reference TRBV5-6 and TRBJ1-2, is DAGVTQSPTHLIKTRGQQVTLRCSPKSGHDTVSWYQQALGQGPQFIFQYYEEEERQRGNFPDRFSGHQFPNYSSELNVNALLLGDSALYLCASTLEGPGGYGYTFGSGTRLTVV.

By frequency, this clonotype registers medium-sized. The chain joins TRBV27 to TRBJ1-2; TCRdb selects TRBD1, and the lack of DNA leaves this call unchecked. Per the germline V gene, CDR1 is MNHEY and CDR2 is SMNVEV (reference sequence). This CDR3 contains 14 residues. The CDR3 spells CASSLSRGPYGYTF.

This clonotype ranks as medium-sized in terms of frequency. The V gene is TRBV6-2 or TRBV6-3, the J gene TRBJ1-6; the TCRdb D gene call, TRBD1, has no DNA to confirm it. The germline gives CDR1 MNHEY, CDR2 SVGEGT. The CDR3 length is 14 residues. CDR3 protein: CASTSTGRDSPLHF.

The chain's CDR3 is CAISDGQLVTF. V and J are TRBV10-3 and TRBJ1-2. The V gene's germline CDR1 is ENHRY and CDR2 SYGVKD. The length of the CDR3 is 11 residues.

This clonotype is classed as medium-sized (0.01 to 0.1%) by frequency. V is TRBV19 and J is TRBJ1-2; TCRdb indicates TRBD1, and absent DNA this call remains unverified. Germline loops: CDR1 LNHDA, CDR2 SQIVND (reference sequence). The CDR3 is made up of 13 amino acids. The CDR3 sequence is CASSIPGSYGYTF.

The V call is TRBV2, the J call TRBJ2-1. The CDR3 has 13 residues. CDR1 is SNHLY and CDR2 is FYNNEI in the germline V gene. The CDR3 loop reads CASSKSYYNEQFF.

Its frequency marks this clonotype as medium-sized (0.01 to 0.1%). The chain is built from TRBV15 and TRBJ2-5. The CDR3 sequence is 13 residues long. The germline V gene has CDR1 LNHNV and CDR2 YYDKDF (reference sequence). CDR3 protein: CATSRGQQETQYF.

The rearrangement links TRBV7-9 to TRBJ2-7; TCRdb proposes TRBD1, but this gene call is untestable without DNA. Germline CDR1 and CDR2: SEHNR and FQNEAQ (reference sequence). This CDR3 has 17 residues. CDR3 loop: CASSRKLSTGDSYEQYF.

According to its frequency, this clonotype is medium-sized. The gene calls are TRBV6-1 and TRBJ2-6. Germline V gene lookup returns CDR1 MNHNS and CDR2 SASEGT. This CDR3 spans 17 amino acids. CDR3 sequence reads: CASSERVYTSGANVLTF.

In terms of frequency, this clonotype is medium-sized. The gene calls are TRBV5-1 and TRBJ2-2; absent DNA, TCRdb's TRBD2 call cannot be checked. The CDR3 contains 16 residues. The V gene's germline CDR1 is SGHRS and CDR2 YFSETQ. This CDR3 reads CASSLVVAGVTGELFF. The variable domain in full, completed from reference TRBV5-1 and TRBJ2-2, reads KAGVTQTPRYLIKTRGQQVTLSCSPISGHRSVSWYQQTPGQGLQFLFEYFSETQRNKGNFPGRFSGRQFSNSRSEMNVSTLELGDSALYLCASSLVVAGVTGELFFGEGSRLTVL.